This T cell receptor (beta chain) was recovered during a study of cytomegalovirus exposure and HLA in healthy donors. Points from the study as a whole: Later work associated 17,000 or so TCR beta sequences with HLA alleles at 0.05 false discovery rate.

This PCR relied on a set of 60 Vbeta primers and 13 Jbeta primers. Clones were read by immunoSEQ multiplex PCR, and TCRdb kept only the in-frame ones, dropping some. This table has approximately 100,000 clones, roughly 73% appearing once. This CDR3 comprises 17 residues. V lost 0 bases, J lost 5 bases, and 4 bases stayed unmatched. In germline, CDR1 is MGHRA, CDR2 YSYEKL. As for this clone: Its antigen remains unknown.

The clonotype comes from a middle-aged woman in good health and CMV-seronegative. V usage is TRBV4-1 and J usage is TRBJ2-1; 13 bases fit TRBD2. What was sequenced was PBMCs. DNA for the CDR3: TGCGCCAGCAGCCAAGATCTTACTAGCGGGGGGGACAATGAGCAGTTCTTC. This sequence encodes CASSQDLTSGGDNEQFF.